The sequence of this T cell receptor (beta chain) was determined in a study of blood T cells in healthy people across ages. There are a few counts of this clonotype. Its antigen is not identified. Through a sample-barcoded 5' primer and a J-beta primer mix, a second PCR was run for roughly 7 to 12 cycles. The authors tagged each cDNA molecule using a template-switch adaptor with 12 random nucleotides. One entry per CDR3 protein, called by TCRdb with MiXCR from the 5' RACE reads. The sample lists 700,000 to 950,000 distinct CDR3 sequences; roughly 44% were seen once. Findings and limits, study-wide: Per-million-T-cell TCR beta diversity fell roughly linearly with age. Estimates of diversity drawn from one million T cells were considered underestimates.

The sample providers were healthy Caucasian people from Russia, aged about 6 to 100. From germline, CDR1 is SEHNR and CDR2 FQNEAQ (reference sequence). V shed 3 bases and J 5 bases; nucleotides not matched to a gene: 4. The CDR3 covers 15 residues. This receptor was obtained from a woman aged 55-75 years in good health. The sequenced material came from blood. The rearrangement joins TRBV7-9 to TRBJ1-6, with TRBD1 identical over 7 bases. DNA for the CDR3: TGTGCCAGCAGCTTCGGGGGACAGCATAATTCACCCCTCCACTTT. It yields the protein CASSFGGQHNSPLHF.